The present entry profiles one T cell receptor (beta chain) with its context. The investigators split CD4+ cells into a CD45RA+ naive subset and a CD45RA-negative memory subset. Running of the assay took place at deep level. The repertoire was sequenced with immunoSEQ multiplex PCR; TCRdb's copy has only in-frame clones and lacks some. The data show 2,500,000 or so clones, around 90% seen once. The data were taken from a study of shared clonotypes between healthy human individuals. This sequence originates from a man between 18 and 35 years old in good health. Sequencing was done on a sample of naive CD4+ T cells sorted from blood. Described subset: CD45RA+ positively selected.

CDR3 loop: CASTTNRGTRIDNSPLHF. The CDR3 region has the DNA TGTGCCAGCACCACGAACAGGGGGACCCGGATAGATAATTCACCCCTCCACTTT. The rearrangement joins TRBV13 to TRBJ1-6; 8 bases align to TRBD1. CDR3 length: 18 amino acids. CDR1 is PRHDT, CDR2 FYEKMQ, per germline (reference sequence). V trimming: 7 bases; J trimming: 5 bases; junction bases outside the gene matches: 16.